The TCR beta chain under discussion was sequenced for a study of regulatory T cells in long-lasting Graves disease (dated by TCRdb to about 2021). Notes on the research overall: Newly diagnosed Graves' disease patients had taken antithyroid drugs for less than 3 months. Peripheral blood TCR sequencing and RNA sequencing compared persistent Graves' disease patients with newly diagnosed Graves' disease patients. The study took place in China and was registered as a clinical trial. A total of roughly 33 samples underwent TCR sequencing: some 13 from persistent and approximately 20 from newly diagnosed Graves' disease patients. The investigation overall reported the following: Because the primary lesion, thyroid tissue, could not be accessed, the study looked at peripheral blood alone. More public clonotypes were shared among persistent patients (under 3,000) than among newly diagnosed patients (roughly 960). Compared with newly diagnosed patients, persistent Graves' disease patients had lower TCR Shannon entropy and fewer highly expanded clones, which suggests clonal expansion. TRBV28, TRBJ1-2 and TRBJ2-5 were preferentially used in persistent disease, while TRBV20-1 and TRBJ2-1 were favored in newly diagnosed disease. The small sample size was acknowledged by the authors as a limitation that may reduce accuracy. Only the TCR beta chain was sequenced and analyzed.

As encoded in the germline V gene, CDR1 is MDHEN while CDR2 is SYDVKM. Spanning cysteine to phenylalanine, the CDR3 consists of 17 amino acids. Only CDR3 DNA is held: 51 bases, read in frame from base 1. V ends up 4 bases short and J 5 bases short, with an unmatched junction base count of 13. This clonotype was counted at least ten times. It lacks a known antigen. One base away there is no much larger clone; base qualities are not given. Library method: multiplex PCR. The sequencer listed for this sample is Illumina HiSeq 4000. TCR beta libraries were built with iRepertoire HTBI primers and Arm-PCR amplification of CDR3 regions. Before sequencing, the PCR products went through gel purification. As for how the authors treated the data: Gene usage analysis of CDR3 amino acid clonotypes relied on the approximately 68 TRBV and 15 or so TRBJ segments identified across samples. COPE and FqMerger were used to merge the filtered high-quality paired reads into contigs. BLAST was used to align contigs to IMGT TRBV, TRBD and TRBJ reference genes, and CDR3 was defined according to IMGT. Any clonotype with a frequency above 0.1% was counted as a highly expanded clone. Shannon entropy served as the measure of repertoire diversity, while the Gini coefficient captured V-J evenness. A clonotype was considered public if more than one individual shared it. TCRdb redid the processing of the public reads, applying fastp at Q25 and MiXCR, and retained in-frame beta chains. Rows merge per CDR3 protein into single entries with the most common DNA and genes. For this entry, the V and J calls and clone size follow TCRdb and not the study's own pipeline. In this sample the table shows 300,000 to 400,000 distinct CDR3 sequences, over 15% of which occur a single time. In total, the top ten clones hold more than 35% of the sample.

The sample's time point label, decoded: newly diagnosed GD, antithyroid drugs for less than 3 months. For both TCR sequencing and RNA sequencing, RNA was extracted from PBMCs in TRIzol. The diagnosis of Graves' disease followed American Thyroid Association guidelines. Patients for the study were recruited at an endocrinology department in Xi'an, China. Each patient gave approximately 8.8 milliliters of peripheral blood, collected in an EDTA anticoagulant tube. Ficoll Paque Plus density gradient separation was used to isolate PBMCs, and no further T cell sorting was done. An Agilent 2100 Bioanalyzer and agarose gel were used to check RNA quality, while a NanoDrop 2000 measured RNA concentration.

This clonotype originated in a female donor with Graves disease. The sample here was peripheral blood mononuclear cells (PBMCs), taken at new diagnosis, from a patient treated with antithyroid drugs. This sequence uses TRBV28 and TRBJ2-5, and 10 junctional nucleotides match TRBD2. This receptor has the CDR3 CASSSARLAGAWETQYF. The DNA reads as follows: TGTGCCAGCAGTTCGGCCAGGCTAGCGGGAGCTTGGGAGACCCAGTACTTC.